This T cell receptor (beta chain) stems from a study of monozygotic twins with inflammatory bowel disease. The CDR3 sequence is 15 residues long. The germline V gene encodes CDR1 MDHEN and CDR2 SYDVKM. Reprocessing the 5' RACE reads, TCRdb reports a single entry for every CDR3 protein and omits DNA. The listing contains some 210,000 distinct CDR3 sequences. Concerning this clonotype itself: The antigen is not known.

Study findings and constraints: Those with IBD had lower TCRbeta diversity (inverse Simpson) than their healthy co-twins did.

Sequencing was done on a sample of blood. The chain has TRBV28 and TRBJ2-2. The origin of this receptor is a human donor with ulcerative colitis or Crohn's disease, or a healthy co-twin of an affected twin (not recorded which). The CDR3: CASSSTGLNTGELFF.